Presented here are 7 T cell receptor beta chains from one specimen sequenced in a study of technical replicates of blood from a few donors (dated by TCRdb to the late 2010s). Libraries were built with the immunoSEQ multiplex PCR assay. This immuneACCESS table, as held by TCRdb, lists in-frame sequences with V and J called but not all clones. Of the missing ones, under half trace to an unresolved V gene in checked studies; the others have no known cause. This sample holds 75,000 to 90,000 clones; 80% to 95% were observed only once. The leading ten clones occupy over 0.35% of the sample. Source material: T cells isolated from PBMCs. Every receptor here comes from a human donor in good health.

The chain has TRBV28 and TRBJ2-5; a weak D match, TRBD1 (6 bases). V was clipped by 5 bases and J by 5 bases, with 18 bases between them. The length of the CDR3 is 15 residues. Germline CDR1 MDHEN, CDR2 SYDVKM. This CDR3 reads CASSRKPQGWETQYF. CDR3 coding DNA: TGTGCCAGCAGTCGTAAACCCCAGGGGTGGGAGACCCAGTACTTC.

This clone is a singleton in its sample. This chain links TRBV6-1 with TRBJ1-4; TRBD1 agrees at 8 bases. Germline CDR1 MNHNS, CDR2 SASEGT. V lost 8 bases and J lost 8; bases outside the gene matches: 7. This CDR3 region has 13 residues. Written as DNA, the CDR3 is TGTGCCAGCGAACGGACAGGGACGGAAAAACTGTTTTTT. This encodes CASERTGTEKLFF.

This chain uses TRBV4-2 with TRBJ2-7; 7 bases line up with TRBD2. Losses at the gene ends were 3 bases for V and 4 bases for J; bases not matched to a gene: 9. The CDR3 consists of 15 residues. CDR1 and CDR2 (germline): LGHNA, YNFKEQ. The CDR3: CASSQQPGGWYEQYF. The CDR3 DNA sequence: TGTGCCAGCAGCCAGCAACCGGGAGGTTGGTACGAGCAGTACTTC.

This chain links TRBV7-2 with TRBJ2-7; the D gene is possibly TRBD1 (6 bases). Trimming took off 3 bases at V and 4 bases at J, with 16 bases between the two ends. The length of the CDR3 is 15 residues. From germline, CDR1 is SGHTA and CDR2 FQGNSA. This CDR3 is CASSLGTMSAYEQYF. CDR3 DNA: TGTGCCAGCAGCTTGGGGACAATGTCAGCATACGAGCAGTACTTC.

For this clone: At the DNA level, this CDR3 is encoded by other sequences in the same sample as well. V gene TRBV13 combines with J gene TRBJ2-7, with 9 bases that match TRBD1. Germline assignment: CDR1 PRHDT and CDR2 FYEKMQ (reference sequence). V shed 5 bases, J shed 3 bases, and the junction held 11 bases outside the gene matches. CDR3 length: 16 residues. The chain's CDR3 is CASSPGSGQGIYEQYF. CDR3 DNA sequence: TGTGCCAGCAGCCCTGGGAGTGGACAGGGGATCTACGAGCAGTACTTC.

The DNA of the CDR3 is TGTGCCAGCAGTTTGGCATTCACAGATACGCAGTATTTT. Translated: CASSLAFTDTQYF. This chain links TRBV27 with TRBJ2-3; D ambiguous. CDR1 and CDR2 (germline): MNHEY, SMNVEV (reference sequence). Trimming pared 3 bases from V and 2 bases from J, leaving 6 bases between. This CDR3 comprises 13 residues.

Comment on this clone: The same CDR3 can be traced to other DNA sequences in this sample. The gene calls are TRBV9 and TRBJ2-7; unclear D gene. Germline lookup yields CDR1 SGDLS and CDR2 YYNGEE. The CDR3 contains 13 residues. The germline V and J ends were trimmed by 0 bases and 2 bases, with 6 bases remaining between them. The DNA of the CDR3 is TGTGCCAGCAGCGTAGGGTTAGCCTACGAGCAGTACTTC. It is translated as CASSVGLAYEQYF.